This T cell receptor (beta chain) was sequenced for a study of CD8 T cells in cerebrospinal fluid in Alzheimer's disease. Study-wide findings and caveats: Compared with controls, mild cognitive impairment or Alzheimer's disease patients showed higher maximum CSF clone percentages. Healthy subjects less often had a clone of at least 3% than Alzheimer's patients.

Confirmation of patient neurodegeneration relied on biomarkers such as neurofilament, amyloid-beta and tau. Following a re-call of the 10x single-cell sequencing reads, TCRdb has one entry per CDR3 protein and lacks DNA. The sample is made up of over a thousand distinct CDR3 sequences, and the top ten hold approximately 8.2% of it. In terms of frequency, this clonotype is medium-sized. The antigen is undetermined. CDR3 length equals 15 residues. Germline loops: CDR1 SGHTA, CDR2 FQGNSA. The sequence came from a human donor with Alzheimer's disease. Sample: cerebrospinal fluid. J is TRBJ2-5 and V is TRBV7-2; TCRdb's assignment of TRBD1 cannot be checked, as there is no DNA. The chain's CDR3 is CASSEQGQGRETQYF.